Below, 8 T cell receptor beta chains from the same sample are listed, as sequenced in a study of cytotoxic CD8 clonotypes in ibrutinib-treated CLL. Sequencing was performed with immunoSEQ multiplex PCR; in TCRdb, only in-frame clones are kept and a portion is missing. The sample lists more than 60,000 clones; roughly 83% were seen once. The specimen comprised PBMCs, sampled after 24 months of ibrutinib treatment. These TCRs come from a human donor with chronic lymphocytic leukemia.

This chain connects TRBV6-6 to TRBJ2-3; D is undetermined. Germline lookup yields CDR1 MNHNY and CDR2 SVGAGI (reference sequence). CDR3 length equals 13 residues. Trimming left V 5 bases short and J 5 bases short, with 11 bases between. In DNA, the CDR3 is TGTGCCAGCAGTAAAGCCCTGGGAGATACGCAGTATTTT. Residues: CASSKALGDTQYF.

J is TRBJ2-1 and V is TRBV28; D is unclear. This CDR3 region has 17 residues. Trimming removed 4 bases at V and 5 bases at J, with 21 bases between. Germline lookup yields CDR1 MDHEN and CDR2 SYDVKM. The CDR3 nucleotides are TGTGCCAGCAGTTCGAAGTCTACTGGCGGAGCTCACAATGAGCAGTTCTTC. Its protein is CASSSKSTGGAHNEQFF.

This chain joins TRBV5-1 and TRBJ1-1; possibly TRBD1 for D (6 bases). The V end lost 1 base, the J end lost 3 bases, and 10 bases lay between the germline ends. Germline values: CDR1 SGHRS, CDR2 YFSETQ. This CDR3 comprises 14 residues. This chain's CDR3 is CASSLRGRDTEAFF. In nucleotides, the CDR3 is TGCGCCAGCAGCTTGCGGGGGCGGGACACTGAAGCTTTCTTT. The full variable domain, its missing parts supplied by reference TRBV5-1 and TRBJ1-1, is KAGVTQTPRYLIKTRGQQVTLSCSPISGHRSVSWYQQTPGQGLQFLFEYFSETQRNKGNFPGRFSGRQFSNSRSEMNVSTLELGDSALYLCASSLRGRDTEAFFGQGTRLTVV.

This chain's CDR3 is CASLRHLTGYHQPQHF. For the CDR3, the DNA is TGTGCCAGCCTTCGCCACCTAACAGGGTATCATCAGCCCCAGCATTTT. The chain has TRBV28 and TRBJ1-5; TRBD1 is a possible D gene (6 bases). The V gene's germline CDR1 is MDHEN and CDR2 SYDVKM. Trimming stripped 8 bases from V and 5 bases from J, with 22 bases between. The CDR3 runs to 16 residues.

The genes are TRBV7-3 and TRBJ2-1; 12 bases are a match to TRBD2. The CDR3 loop spans 14 amino acids. Germline V lookup: CDR1 SGHTA, CDR2 FQGTGA. The trim removed 3 bases at V and 7 bases at J, leaving 1 base unmatched. CDR3 loop: CASSFGLAGNEQFF. The CDR3 DNA follows: TGTGCCAGCAGCTTCGGACTAGCGGGAAATGAGCAGTTCTTC.

The CDR3 coding sequence is TGTGCCAGCAGTTACAGCGCCCTGAACACTGAAGCTTTCTTT. This gives the protein CASSYSALNTEAFF. The chain employs TRBV27 and TRBJ1-1; D is unresolved. The CDR3 consists of 14 residues. The V gene lost 4 bases and the J gene lost 0 bases, with 9 bases spanning the gap. The germline CDR1 and CDR2 sequences are MNHEY and SMNVEV (reference sequence).

The rearrangement links TRBV7-9 to TRBJ2-4, with D tentatively TRBD1 or TRBD2 (5 bases each). The CDR3 runs to 14 residues. Trimming left V 5 bases short and J 9 bases short, with 17 bases between. Looked up from germline, CDR1 is SEHNR and CDR2 is FQNEAQ (reference sequence). DNA of the CDR3: TGTGCCAGCAGCCTCCCAGGTTCAGGGAGCATTCAGTACTTC. Its protein is CASSLPGSGSIQYF.

This clone was observed a single time. This sequence joins TRBV7-2 and TRBJ2-2; tentative D call: TRBD1 (5 bases). The CDR3 runs 16 residues. Germline V CDR1 and CDR2: SGHTA, FQGNSA. The V and J ends lost 2 bases and 1 base respectively, with 11 bases between them. Here the CDR3 DNA reads TGTGCCAGCAGCTTAAGGCACAGGATGAACACCGGGGAGCTGTTTTTT. Protein sequence: CASSLRHRMNTGELFF.